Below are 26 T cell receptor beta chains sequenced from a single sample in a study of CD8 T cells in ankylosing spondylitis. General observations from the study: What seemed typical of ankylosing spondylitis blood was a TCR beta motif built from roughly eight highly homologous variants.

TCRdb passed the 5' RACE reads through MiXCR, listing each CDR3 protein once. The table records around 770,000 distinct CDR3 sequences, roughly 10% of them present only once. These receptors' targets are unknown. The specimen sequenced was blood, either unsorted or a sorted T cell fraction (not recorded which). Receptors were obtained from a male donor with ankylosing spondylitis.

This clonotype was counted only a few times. The CDR3 region is CASSLRDPRIYEQYF. CDR3 in DNA: TGTGCCAGCAGTTTAAGGGACCCGCGGATCTACGAGCAGTACTTC. V is TRBV12-3 or TRBV12-4 and J is TRBJ2-7; D tentatively reads TRBD1 or TRBD2 (5 bases each). V lost 2 bases to trimming and J lost 3 bases, with 14 bases between them. This CDR3 has 15 residues.

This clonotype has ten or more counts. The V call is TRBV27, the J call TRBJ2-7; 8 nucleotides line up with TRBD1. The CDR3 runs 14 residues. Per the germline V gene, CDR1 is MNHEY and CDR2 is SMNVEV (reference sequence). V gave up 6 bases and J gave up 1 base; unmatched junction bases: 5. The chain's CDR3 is CASSDRGGSYEQYF. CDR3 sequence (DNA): TGTGCCAGCAGCGACAGGGGAGGATCCTACGAGCAGTACTTC.

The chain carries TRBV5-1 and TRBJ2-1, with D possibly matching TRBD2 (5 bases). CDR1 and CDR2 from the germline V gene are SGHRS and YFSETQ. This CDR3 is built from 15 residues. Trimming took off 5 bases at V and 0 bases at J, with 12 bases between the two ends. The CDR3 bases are TGCGCCAGCAGACTGGTGGGGAGCTCCTACAATGAGCAGTTCTTC. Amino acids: CASRLVGSSYNEQFF.

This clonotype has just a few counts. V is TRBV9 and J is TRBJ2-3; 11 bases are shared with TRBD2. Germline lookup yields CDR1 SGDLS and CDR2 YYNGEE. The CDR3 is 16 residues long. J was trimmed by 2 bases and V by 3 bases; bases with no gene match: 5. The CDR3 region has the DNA TGTGCCAGCAGCGGACGACTAGCGGGGACCACAGATACGCAGTATTTT. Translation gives CASSGRLAGTTDTQYF. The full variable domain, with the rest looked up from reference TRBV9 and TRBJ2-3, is DSGVTQTPKHLITATGQRVTLRCSPRSGDLSVYWYQQSLDQGLQFLIQYYNGEERAKGNILERFSAQQFPDLHSELNLSSLELGDSALYFCASSGRLAGTTDTQYFGPGTRLTVL.

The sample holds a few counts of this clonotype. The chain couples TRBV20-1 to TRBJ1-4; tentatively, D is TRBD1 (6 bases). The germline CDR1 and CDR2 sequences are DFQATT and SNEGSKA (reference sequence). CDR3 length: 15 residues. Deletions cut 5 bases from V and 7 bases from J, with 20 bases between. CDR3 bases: TGCAGTGCTTTTTATAGGACAGCGGCTAGTGAAAAACTGTTTTTT. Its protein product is CSAFYRTAASEKLFF.

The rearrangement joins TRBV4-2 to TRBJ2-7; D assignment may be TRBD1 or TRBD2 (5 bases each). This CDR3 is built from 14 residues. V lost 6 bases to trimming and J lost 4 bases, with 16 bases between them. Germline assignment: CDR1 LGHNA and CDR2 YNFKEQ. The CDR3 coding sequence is TGTGCCAGCAGTCGGGACCGCTTGGGGTACGAGCAGTACTTC. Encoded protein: CASSRDRLGYEQYF.

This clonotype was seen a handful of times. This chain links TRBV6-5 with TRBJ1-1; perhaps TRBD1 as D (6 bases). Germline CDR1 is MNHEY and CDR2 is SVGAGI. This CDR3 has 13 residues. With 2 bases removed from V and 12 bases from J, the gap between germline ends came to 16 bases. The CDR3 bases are TGTGCCAGCAGTTACACAGCAGGGGCTGGGACTTTCTTT. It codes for CASSYTAGAGTFF.

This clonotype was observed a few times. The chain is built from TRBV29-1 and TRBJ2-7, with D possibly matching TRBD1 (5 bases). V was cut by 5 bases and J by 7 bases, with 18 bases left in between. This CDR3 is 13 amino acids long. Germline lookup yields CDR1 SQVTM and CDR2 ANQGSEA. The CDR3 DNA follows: TGCAGCGTTACGCCTGGCAGGGAACAGGAGCAGTACTTC. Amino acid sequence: CSVTPGREQEQYF.

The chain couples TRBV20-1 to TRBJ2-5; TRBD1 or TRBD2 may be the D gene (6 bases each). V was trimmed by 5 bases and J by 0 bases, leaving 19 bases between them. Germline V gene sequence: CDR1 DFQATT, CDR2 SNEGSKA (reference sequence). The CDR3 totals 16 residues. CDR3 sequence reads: CSASKGGQLYQETQYF. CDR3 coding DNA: TGCAGTGCTTCCAAGGGGGGCCAGCTGTACCAAGAGACCCAGTACTTC.

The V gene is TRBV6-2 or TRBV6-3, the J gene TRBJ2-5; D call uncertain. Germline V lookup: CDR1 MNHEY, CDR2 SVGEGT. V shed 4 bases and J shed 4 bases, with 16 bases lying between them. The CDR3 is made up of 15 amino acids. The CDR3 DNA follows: TGTGCCAGCAGTTCCAGACTCTTCCTGGGAGAGACCCAGTACTTC. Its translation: CASSSRLFLGETQYF.

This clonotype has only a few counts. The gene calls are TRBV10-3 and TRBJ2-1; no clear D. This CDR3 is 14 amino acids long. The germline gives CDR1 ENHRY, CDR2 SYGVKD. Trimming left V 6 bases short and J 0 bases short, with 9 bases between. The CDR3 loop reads CAISRRSSYNEQFF. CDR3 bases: TGTGCCATCAGCAGACGGAGCTCCTACAATGAGCAGTTCTTC.

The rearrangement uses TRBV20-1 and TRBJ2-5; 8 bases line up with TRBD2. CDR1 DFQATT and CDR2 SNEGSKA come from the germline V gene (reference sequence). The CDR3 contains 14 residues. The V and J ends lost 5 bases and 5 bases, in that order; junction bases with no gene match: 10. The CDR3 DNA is TGCAGTGCTCCCCGGTACGGGGGGGACGAGACCCAGTACTTC. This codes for CSAPRYGGDETQYF.

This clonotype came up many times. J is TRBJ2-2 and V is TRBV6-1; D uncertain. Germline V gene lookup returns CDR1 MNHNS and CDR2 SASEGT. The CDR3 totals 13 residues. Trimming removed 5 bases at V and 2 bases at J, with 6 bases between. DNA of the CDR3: TGTGCCAGCAGTACAGCTAACACCGGGGAGCTGTTTTTT. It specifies CASSTANTGELFF.

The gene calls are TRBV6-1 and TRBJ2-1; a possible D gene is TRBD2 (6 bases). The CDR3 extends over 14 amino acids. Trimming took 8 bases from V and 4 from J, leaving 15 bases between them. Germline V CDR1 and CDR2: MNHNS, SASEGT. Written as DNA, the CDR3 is TGTGCCAGCGGGAGGCCCCAGGTATACAATGAGCAGTTCTTC. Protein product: CASGRPQVYNEQFF.

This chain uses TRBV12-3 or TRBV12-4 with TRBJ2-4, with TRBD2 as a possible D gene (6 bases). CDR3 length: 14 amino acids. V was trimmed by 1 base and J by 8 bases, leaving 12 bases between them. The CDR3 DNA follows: TGTGCCAGCAGTTTAGGGGGGACTGTTGACATTCAGTACTTC. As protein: CASSLGGTVDIQYF.

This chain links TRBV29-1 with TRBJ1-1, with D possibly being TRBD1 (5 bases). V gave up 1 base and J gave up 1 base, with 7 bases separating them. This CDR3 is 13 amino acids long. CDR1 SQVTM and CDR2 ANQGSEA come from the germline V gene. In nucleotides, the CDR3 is TGCAGCGTTGAAGGGGGGAAGAACACTGAAGCTTTCTTT. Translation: CSVEGGKNTEAFF.

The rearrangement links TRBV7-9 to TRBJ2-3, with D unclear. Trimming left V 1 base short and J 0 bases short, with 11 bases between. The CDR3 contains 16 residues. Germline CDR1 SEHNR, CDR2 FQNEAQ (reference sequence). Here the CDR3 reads CASSLVAFFSTDTQYF. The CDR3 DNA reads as TGTGCCAGCAGCTTAGTCGCATTCTTCAGCACAGATACGCAGTATTTT.

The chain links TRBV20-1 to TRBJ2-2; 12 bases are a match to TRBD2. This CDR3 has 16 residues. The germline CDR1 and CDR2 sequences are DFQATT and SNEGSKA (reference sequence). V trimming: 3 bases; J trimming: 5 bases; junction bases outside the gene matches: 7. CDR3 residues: CSARTSGGIGTGELFF. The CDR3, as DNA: TGCAGTGCTAGGACTAGCGGGGGCATCGGGACCGGGGAGCTGTTTTTT.

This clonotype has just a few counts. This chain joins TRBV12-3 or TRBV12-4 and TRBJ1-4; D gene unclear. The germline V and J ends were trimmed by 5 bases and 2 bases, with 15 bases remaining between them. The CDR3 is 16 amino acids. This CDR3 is CASSPGVQVTNEKLFF. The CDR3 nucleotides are TGTGCCAGCAGTCCCGGGGTCCAGGTGACTAATGAAAAACTGTTTTTT.

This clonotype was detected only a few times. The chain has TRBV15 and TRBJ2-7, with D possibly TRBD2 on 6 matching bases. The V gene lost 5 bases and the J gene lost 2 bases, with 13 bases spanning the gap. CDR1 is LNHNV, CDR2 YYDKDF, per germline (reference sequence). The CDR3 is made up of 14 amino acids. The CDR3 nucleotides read TGTGCCACCAGCGGTGGGGCGGGAACCTACGAGCAGTACTTC. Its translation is CATSGGAGTYEQYF.

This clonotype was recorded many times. CDR3 loop: CSARREDTGDTQYF. The CDR3 nucleotides read TGCAGTGCTAGAAGGGAGGACACCGGGGATACGCAGTATTTT. This chain connects TRBV20-1 to TRBJ2-3, with a tentative D call TRBD2 (6 bases). Trimming pared 2 bases from V and 6 bases from J, leaving 15 bases between. Germline CDR1 is DFQATT and CDR2 is SNEGSKA (reference sequence). The CDR3 contains 14 residues.

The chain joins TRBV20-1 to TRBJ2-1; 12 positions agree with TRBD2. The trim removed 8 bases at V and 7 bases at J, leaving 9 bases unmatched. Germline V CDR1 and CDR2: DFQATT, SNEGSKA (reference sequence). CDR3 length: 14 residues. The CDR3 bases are TGCAGTCCAGGAGGACTAGCGGGAAAGAATGAGCAGTTCTTC. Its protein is CSPGGLAGKNEQFF.

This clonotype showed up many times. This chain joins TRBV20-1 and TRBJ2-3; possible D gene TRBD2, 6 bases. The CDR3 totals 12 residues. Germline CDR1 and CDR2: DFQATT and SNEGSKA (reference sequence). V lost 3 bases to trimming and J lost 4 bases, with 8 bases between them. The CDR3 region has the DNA TGCAGTGCTAGGCGGGACGCAGATACGCAGTATTTT. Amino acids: CSARRDADTQYF.

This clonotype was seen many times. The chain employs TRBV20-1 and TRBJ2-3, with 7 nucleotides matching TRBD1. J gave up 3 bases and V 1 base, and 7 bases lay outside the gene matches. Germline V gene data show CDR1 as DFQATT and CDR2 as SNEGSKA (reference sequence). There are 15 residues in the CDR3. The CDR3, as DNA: TGCAGTGCTAGAGCAGTGAGGGGGCGGACAGATACGCAGTATTTT. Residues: CSARAVRGRTDTQYF.

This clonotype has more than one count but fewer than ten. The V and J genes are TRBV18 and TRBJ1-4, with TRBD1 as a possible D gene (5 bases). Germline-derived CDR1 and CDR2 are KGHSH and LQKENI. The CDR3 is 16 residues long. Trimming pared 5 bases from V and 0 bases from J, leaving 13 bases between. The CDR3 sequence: CASSDRTPATNEKLFF. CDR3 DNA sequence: TGTGCCAGCTCAGACCGGACACCCGCAACTAATGAAAAACTGTTTTTT.

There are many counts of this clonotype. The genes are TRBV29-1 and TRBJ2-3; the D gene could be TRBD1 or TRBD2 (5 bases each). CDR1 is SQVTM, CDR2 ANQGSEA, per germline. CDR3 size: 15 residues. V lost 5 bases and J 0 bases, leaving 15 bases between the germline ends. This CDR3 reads CSVPGRTMSTDTQYF. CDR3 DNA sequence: TGCAGCGTTCCGGGACGGACGATGAGCACAGATACGCAGTATTTT.